The T cell receptor (beta chain) under discussion was sequenced for a study of cytomegalovirus exposure and HLA in healthy donors. The PCR was carried out with 60 Vbeta primers and 13 Jbeta primers. The repertoire was sequenced with immunoSEQ multiplex PCR; TCRdb's copy has only in-frame clones and lacks some. In the table there are around 120,000 clones, under 85% of which are singletons. To note about this clone: The antigen is not known.

The study, taken as a whole, reports: Later work showed greater clonal expansion in HLA-associated TCR beta chains than in equally common others.

This TCR came from a boy aged 5-17 years in good health and CMV-seronegative. The sequencing sample was made of PBMCs.

CDR3 coding DNA: TGCGCCAGCAGCCAACCAAGGGTCGGAGGGAACACTGAAGCTTTCTTT. This gives the protein CASSQPRVGGNTEAFF. The chain uses TRBV4-3 and TRBJ1-1; no firm D call. The CDR3 is made up of 16 amino acids. Germline loops: CDR1 LGHNA, CDR2 YSLEER. V shed 2 bases and J shed 1 base, with 14 bases lying between them.